This is a list of T cell receptor beta chains from one sample in a study of tumor and adjacent non-tumor tissue in lung cancer. TCRdb reanalysed the multiplex PCR reads using MiXCR and keeps one entry per CDR3 protein. The table records about 80,000 distinct CDR3 sequences, 70% to 90% of them present only once. Sample: distant non-tumor lung tissue. These receptors were taken from a man in his sixties with non-small cell lung cancer. CDR3s include the opening cysteine and the closing phenylalanine or tryptophan. A D gene is named only where the DNA matches it firmly. For some rows the clone size is stated as once, few or many, or as a class when expanded; others skip it.

TRBJ2-7,.,.,TRBV12-3/TRBV12-4,CTSRGSLEGVPYCPRYF,TGTACCAGCAGGGGTAGTTTGGAGGGGGTCCCTTACTGCCCGCGATACTTC
TRBJ2-1,.,TRBD2,TRBV4-2,CASSQEETSGYNEQFF,TGTGCCAGCAGCCAAGAAGAGACTAGCGGCTACAATGAGCAGTTCTTC
TRBJ2-1,.,.,TRBV6-5,CASSYGFVRSYNERFF,TGTGCCAGCAGTTACGGCTTCGTAAGGTCCTACAATGAGCGGTTCTTC
TRBJ2-7,.,TRBD2,TRBV6-1,CASSVREGGYEHYF,TGTGCCAGCAGTGTGCGGGAGGGCGGCTATGAGCACTACTTC
TRBJ2-7,.,.,TRBV20-1,CSAGIVGGVEQYF,TGCAGTGCTGGAATAGTGGGCGGAGTCGAGCAGTACTTC
TRBJ2-5,few,.,TRBV12-3/TRBV12-4,CASRQGTEQETQYF,TGTGCCAGCAGACAAGGGACGGAACAAGAGACCCAGTACTTC
TRBJ2-3,.,.,TRBV20-1,CNARLGAGDTQYF,TGCAATGCTAGGCTCGGTGCCGGGGATACGCAGTATTTT
TRBJ2-1,.,.,TRBV11-3,CASSSTSLSYNEQFF,TGTGCCAGCAGCTCCACTAGCTTGTCCTACAATGAGCAGTTCTTT
TRBJ1-1,.,TRBD1,TRBV12-3/TRBV12-4,CGSSFQDRGAFF,TGTGGCAGCAGTTTCCAGGACAGGGGAGCTTTCTTT
TRBJ2-5,.,TRBD2,TRBV11-3,CANSFSGEETQYF,TGTGCCAATAGCTTTAGCGGGGAAGAGACCCAGTACTTC
TRBJ2-7,.,.,TRBV20-1,CSARVSVGGGGYEKYF,TGCAGTGCTAGAGTTTCGGTAGGCGGAGGAGGCTACGAGAAGTACTTC
TRBJ1-5,.,.,TRBV20-1,CSVQGALSNQPQHF,TGCAGTGTTCAGGGAGCCTTAAGCAATCAGCCCCAGCATTTT
TRBJ2-7,.,.,TRBV10-2,CASSDPDGPKHF,TGCGCCAGCAGTGACCCTGACGGGCCGAAGCACTTC
TRBJ2-6,.,.,TRBV4-3,CASGQEAVSGANVLTF,TGCGCCAGCGGTCAAGAGGCTGTGTCTGGGGCCAACGTCCTGACTTTC
TRBJ2-7,.,.,TRBV19,CASKEHGAPYEQYF,TGTGCCAGTAAAGAGCATGGGGCCCCCTACGAGCAGTACTTC
TRBJ2-7,once,.,TRBV20-1,CSARGGSAETYERYF,TGCAGTGCTAGAGGGGGTAGCGCAGAGACCTACGAGCGGTACTTC
TRBJ2-1,.,TRBD2,TRBV11-3,CASSLGGTNIHNEQFF,TGTGCCAGCAGCTTAGGGGGGACTAATATCCACAATGAGCAGTTCTTC
TRBJ1-5,.,TRBD1,TRBV20-1,CSAREYRGLGQPQHF,TGCAGTGCTAGAGAATACAGGGGACTGGGTCAGCCCCAGCATTTT
TRBJ2-1,.,.,TRBV20-1,CSARETSCVADEQFF,TGCAGCGCTAGAGAAACTAGCTGTGTAGCCGATGAGCAGTTCTTC
TRBJ1-1,.,.,TRBV21-1,CASSKRAPGTQKMNTEAFF,TGTGCCAGCAGCAAAAGGGCGCCCGGGACCCAGAAGATGAACACTGAAGCTTTCTTT
TRBJ2-1,.,.,TRBV20-1,CSARTELGVYNEQFF,TGTAGTGCTAGAACTGAGCTGGGGGTCTACAATGAGCAGTTCTTC
TRBJ1-6,.,TRBD1,TRBV12-3/TRBV12-4,CASGDKTGNSPLHF,TGTGCCAGCGGGGACAAGACAGGGAATTCACCCCTCCACTTT
TRBJ1-5,.,.,TRBV19,CASNIGEGGQPQHF,TGTGCCAGTAATATAGGTGAGGGGGGACAGCCCCAGCATTTT
TRBJ2-3,.,TRBD1,TRBV11-3,CSSSFQGADTQYF,TGTTCCAGCAGCTTTCAGGGGGCTGATACTCAGTATTTT
TRBJ2-1,.,.,TRBV20-1,CSVRGGRALNEQFF,TGCAGTGTTAGGGGCGGTCGAGCCTTAAATGAGCAGTTCTTC
TRBJ2-5,.,.,TRBV29-1,CSVKDRDTGGETQYF,TGCAGTGTTAAAGATCGGGACACGGGGGGAGAGACCCAGTACTTC
TRBJ2-1,.,.,TRBV10-3,CAIKVTENEQFF,TGTGCCATCAAGGTGACTGAGAATGAGCAGTTCTTC
TRBJ1-4,.,.,TRBV11-3,CACSLDLTKVEEKLFF,TGTGCCTGCAGCTTAGATCTAACCAAGGTAGAAGAAAAACTGTTTTTT
TRBJ2-2,.,TRBD1,TRBV20-1,CSTRDPRGRGTGELFF,TGCAGTACTAGAGATCCCAGGGGGCGAGGTACCGGGGAGTTGTTTTTT
TRBJ1-6,many,.,TRBV7-2,CASSLVRFNSPLHF,TGTGCCAGCAGCTTAGTGAGGTTTAATTCACCCCTCCACTTT
TRBJ2-2,once,.,TRBV11-3,CASSSLGGGGYRAWELFF,TGTGCCAGTAGCTCCCTGGGAGGGGGAGGATACAGAGCCTGGGAGCTGTTTTTT
TRBJ2-3,.,.,TRBV6-5,CASSAGIYTQYF,TGTGCCAGCAGCGCAGGTATATATACGCAGTATTTT
TRBJ1-1,.,.,TRBV5-1,CASSLDRGSTNTEAFF,TGCGCCAGCAGCTTGGATCGGGGGTCTACGAACACTGAAGCTTTCTTT
TRBJ2-6,.,TRBD2,TRBV12-3/TRBV12-4,CASSPGLAGGVSGTNVLTF,TGTGCCAGCAGTCCAGGACTAGCAGGAGGAGTCTCTGGGACCAACGTCCTGACATTC
TRBJ2-3,.,.,TRBV20-1,CNASGLLDTQCF,TGTAATGCTAGTGGACTCTTGGATACGCAGTGTTTT
TRBJ2-7,.,.,TRBV11-2,CASSFETSYELYF,TGTGCAAGCAGCTTCGAGACAAGCTACGAGCTGTACTTC
TRBJ1-1,.,.,TRBV29-1,CNTQEGETEALF,TGCAACACCCAAGAGGGGGAAACTGAAGCTTTATTT
TRBJ2-1,.,TRBD2,TRBV11-3,CASSLDRPAGVGNEQFF,TGTGCCAGCAGCCTAGATCGACCAGCGGGAGTAGGTAATGAGCAGTTTTTC
TRBJ2-7,once,.,TRBV11-3,CPSSISGSYEQYF,TGTCCCAGCAGCATCAGTGGCTCCTACGAGCAGTACTTC
TRBJ2-2,.,TRBD1,TRBV5-1,CASKTGAQTGELFF,TGCGCCAGCAAAACAGGGGCCCAGACCGGGGAGCTGTTTTTT
TRBJ2-7,.,.,TRBV6-1,CISTPQGSRRAPYEQYF,TGTATCAGCACCCCCCAAGGATCAAGGAGGGCTCCCTACGAGCAGTACTTC
TRBJ2-2,.,TRBD1,TRBV4-3,CASKTGAGIGELFF,TGCGCCAGTAAGACAGGGGCGGGCATCGGGGAGCTGTTTTTT
TRBJ2-2,once,.,TRBV24-1,CDTSDSGRSSFTGELFF,TGTGACACCAGTGATTCGGGTAGGAGCTCCTTCACCGGGGAGCTGTTTTTT
TRBJ1-1,.,TRBD1,TRBV24-1,CATSDSRQGYTGAFF,TGTGCCACCAGTGATTCTAGACAGGGATACACTGGAGCTTTCTTT
TRBJ1-5,few,.,TRBV24-1,CATGGEFNQPQHF,TGTGCCACCGGGGGTGAGTTCAATCAGCCCCAGCATTTT
TRBJ2-5,.,.,TRBV11-2,CASSSRIGVPKETQYF,TGTGCCAGCAGCTCCAGAATTGGGGTGCCAAAGGAGACCCAGTACTTC
TRBJ1-1,.,TRBD1,TRBV29-1,CRVVGQINTEAFF,TGCAGGGTTGTGGGACAGATAAACACTGAAGCCTTCTTT
TRBJ1-1,.,.,TRBV11-2,CVSSTIAFTEAFF,TGTGTCAGTAGTACGATCGCGTTCACTGAAGCTTTCTTT
TRBJ2-5,.,TRBD2,TRBV7-9,CASSRGTSGAQEAQYF,TGTGCCAGCAGCCGGGGGACTAGCGGGGCACAAGAGGCCCAGTACTTC
TRBJ2-6,once,TRBD2,TRBV11-2,CASSLTSAGATGANVLSF,TGTGCCAGCAGTCTAACTAGCGCGGGAGCCACTGGGGCCAACGTCCTGAGTTTC
TRBJ1-5,few,TRBD1,TRBV5-6,CASSLWGQGAGQPQHF,TGTGCCAGCAGCCTATGGGGACAGGGGGCCGGTCAGCCCCAGCATTTT
TRBJ2-3,.,.,TRBV12-3/TRBV12-4,CVCTPVSTDTQYF,TGTGTCTGCACCCCCGTTAGCACAGATACACAGTATTTT
TRBJ2-5,once,.,TRBV11-2,CASSSRQVQETQHF,TGTGCCAGCAGCTCTAGACAGGTGCAAGAGACCCAGCACTTC
TRBJ2-5,.,TRBD2,TRBV5-6,CARGLAAGKMTQYF,TGTGCCAGAGGCTTGGCAGCGGGGAAAATGACCCAGTACTTC
TRBJ1-3,.,.,TRBV20-1,CIARDGGTGGYTIYF,TGCATTGCTAGAGATGGAGGCACTGGTGGATACACCATATATTTT
TRBJ1-2,many,.,TRBV7-8,CASSPKGSGYTF,TGTGCCAGCAGCCCAAAAGGGTCTGGCTACACCTTC
TRBJ1-4,.,.,TRBV11-1,CASSGDSSRGEKLFF,TGTGCCAGCAGTGGTGATTCCTCCCGAGGAGAAAAACTGTTTTTT
TRBJ2-5,many,TRBD2,TRBV20-1,CSAALAGEETQYF,TGCAGTGCTGCCCTAGCGGGGGAAGAGACCCAGTACTTC